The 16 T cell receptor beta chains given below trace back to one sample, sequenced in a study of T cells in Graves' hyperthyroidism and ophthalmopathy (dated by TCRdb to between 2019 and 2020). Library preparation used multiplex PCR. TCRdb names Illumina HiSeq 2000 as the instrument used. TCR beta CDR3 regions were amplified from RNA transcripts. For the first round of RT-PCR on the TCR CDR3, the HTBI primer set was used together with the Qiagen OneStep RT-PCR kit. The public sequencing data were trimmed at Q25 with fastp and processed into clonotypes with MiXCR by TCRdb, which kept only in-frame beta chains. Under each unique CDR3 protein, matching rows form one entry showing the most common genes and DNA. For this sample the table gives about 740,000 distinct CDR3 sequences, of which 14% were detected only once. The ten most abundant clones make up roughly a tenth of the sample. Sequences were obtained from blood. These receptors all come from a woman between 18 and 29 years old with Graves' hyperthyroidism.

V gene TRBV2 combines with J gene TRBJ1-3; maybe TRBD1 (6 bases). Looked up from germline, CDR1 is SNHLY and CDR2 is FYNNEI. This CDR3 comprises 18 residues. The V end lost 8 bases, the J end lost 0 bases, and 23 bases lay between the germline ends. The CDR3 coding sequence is TGTGCCAGCCGTCGCCGGGACATCTATCTTACCTCTGGAAACACCATATATTTT. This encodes CASRRRDIYLTSGNTIYF.

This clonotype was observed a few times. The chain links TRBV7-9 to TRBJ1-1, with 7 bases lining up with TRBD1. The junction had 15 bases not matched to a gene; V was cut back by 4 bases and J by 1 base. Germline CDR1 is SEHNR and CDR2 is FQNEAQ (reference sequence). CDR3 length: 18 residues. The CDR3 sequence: CASSSKNRGLWPNTEAFF. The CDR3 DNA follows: TGTGCCAGCAGCTCGAAGAACAGGGGATTATGGCCGAACACTGAAGCTTTCTTT. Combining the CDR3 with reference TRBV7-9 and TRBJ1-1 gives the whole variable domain DTGVSQNPRHKITKRGQNVTFRCDPISEHNRLYWYRQTLGQGPEFLTYFQNEAQLEKSRLLSDRFSAERPKGSFSTLEIQRTEQGDSAMYLCASSSKNRGLWPNTEAFFGQGTRLTVV.

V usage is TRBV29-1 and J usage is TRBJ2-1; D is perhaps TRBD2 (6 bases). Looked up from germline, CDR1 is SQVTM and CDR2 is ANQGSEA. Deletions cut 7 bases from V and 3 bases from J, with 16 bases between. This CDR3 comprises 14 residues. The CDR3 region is CSGRGGNNYNEQFF. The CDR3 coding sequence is TGCAGCGGCCGGGGCGGGAACAACTACAATGAGCAGTTCTTC.

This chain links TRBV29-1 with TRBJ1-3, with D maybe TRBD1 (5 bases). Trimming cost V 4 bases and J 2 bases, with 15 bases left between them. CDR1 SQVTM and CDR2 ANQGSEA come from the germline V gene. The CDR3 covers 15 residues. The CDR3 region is CSVVTAESAGNTIYF. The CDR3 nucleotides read TGCAGCGTTGTGACAGCAGAATCAGCTGGAAACACCATATATTTT.

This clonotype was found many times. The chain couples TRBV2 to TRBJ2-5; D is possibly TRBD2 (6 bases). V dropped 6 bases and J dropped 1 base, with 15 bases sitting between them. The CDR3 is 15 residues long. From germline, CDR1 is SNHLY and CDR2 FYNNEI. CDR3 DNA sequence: TGTGCCAGCAGATACGAGACTAGACTCCAAGAGACCCAGTACTTC. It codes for CASRYETRLQETQYF.

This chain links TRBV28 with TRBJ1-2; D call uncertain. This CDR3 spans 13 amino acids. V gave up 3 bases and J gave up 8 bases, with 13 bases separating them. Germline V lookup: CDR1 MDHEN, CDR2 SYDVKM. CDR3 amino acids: CASSFLGPGGYTF. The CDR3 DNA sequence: TGTGCCAGCAGTTTTTTAGGGCCTGGAGGCTACACCTTC.

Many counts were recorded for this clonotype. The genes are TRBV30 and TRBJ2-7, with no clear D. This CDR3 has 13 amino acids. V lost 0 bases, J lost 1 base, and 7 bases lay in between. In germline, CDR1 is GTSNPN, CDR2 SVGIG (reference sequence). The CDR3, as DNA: TGTGCCTGGAGTGTATGGGAATCCTACGAGCAGTACTTC. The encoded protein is CAWSVWESYEQYF.

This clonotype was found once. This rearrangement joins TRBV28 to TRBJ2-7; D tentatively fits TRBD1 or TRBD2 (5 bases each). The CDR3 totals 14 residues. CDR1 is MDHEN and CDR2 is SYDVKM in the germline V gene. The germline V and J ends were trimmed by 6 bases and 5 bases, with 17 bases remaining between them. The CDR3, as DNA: TGTGCCAGCAGCCCTATACGGGGCAGCCACGAGCAGTACTTC. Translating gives CASSPIRGSHEQYF.

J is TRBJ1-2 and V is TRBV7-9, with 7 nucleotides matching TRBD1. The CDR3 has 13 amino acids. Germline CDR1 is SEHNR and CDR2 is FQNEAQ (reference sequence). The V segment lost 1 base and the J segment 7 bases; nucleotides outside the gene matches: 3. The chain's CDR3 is CASSLEGTVGYTF. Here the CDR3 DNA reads TGTGCCAGCAGCTTAGAGGGGACAGTTGGCTACACCTTC.

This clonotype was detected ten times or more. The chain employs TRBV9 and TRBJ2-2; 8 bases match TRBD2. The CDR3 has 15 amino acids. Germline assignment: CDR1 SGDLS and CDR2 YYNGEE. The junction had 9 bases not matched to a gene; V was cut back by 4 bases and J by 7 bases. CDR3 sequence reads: CASSRSGSRGGELFF. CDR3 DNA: TGTGCCAGCAGCAGAAGCGGGAGTCGCGGCGGGGAGCTGTTTTTT.

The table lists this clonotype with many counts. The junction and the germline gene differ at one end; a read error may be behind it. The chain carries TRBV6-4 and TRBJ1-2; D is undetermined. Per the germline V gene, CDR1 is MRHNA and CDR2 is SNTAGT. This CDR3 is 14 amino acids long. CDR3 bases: TGTGCCAGCAGTTACTCGGCGTCGGGGTCCGGCTACACCTTC. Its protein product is CASSYSASGSGYTF.

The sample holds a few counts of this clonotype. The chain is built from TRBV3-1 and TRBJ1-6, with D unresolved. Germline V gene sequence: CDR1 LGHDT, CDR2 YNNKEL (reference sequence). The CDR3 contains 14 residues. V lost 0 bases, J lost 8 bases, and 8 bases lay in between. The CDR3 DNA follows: TGTGCCAGCAGCCAAGATATTCGGGATTCACCCCTCCACTTT. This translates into CASSQDIRDSPLHF.

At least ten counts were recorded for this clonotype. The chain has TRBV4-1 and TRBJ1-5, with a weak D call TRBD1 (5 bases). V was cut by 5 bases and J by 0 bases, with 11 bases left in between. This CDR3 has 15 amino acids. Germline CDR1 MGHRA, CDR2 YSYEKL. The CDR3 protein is CASSTWDGSNQPQHF. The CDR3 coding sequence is TGCGCCAGCAGCACGTGGGACGGTAGCAATCAGCCCCAGCATTTT.

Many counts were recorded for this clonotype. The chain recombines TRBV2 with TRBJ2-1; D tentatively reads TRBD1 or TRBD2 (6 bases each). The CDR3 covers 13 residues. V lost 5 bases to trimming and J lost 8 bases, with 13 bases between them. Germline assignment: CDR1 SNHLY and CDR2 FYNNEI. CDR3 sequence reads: CASSKGGQDEQFF. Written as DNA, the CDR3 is TGTGCCAGCAGTAAGGGGGGTCAGGATGAGCAGTTCTTC. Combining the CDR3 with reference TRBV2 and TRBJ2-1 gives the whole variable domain EPEVTQTPSHQVTQMGQEVILRCVPISNHLYFYWYRQILGQKVEFLVSFYNNEISEKSEIFDDQFSVERPDGSNFTLKIRSTKLEDSAMYFCASSKGGQDEQFFGPGTRLTVL.

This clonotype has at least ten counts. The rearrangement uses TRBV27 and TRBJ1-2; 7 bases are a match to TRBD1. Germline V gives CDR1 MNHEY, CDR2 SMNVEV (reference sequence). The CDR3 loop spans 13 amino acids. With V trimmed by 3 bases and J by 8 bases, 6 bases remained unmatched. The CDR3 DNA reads TGTGCCAGCAGTTTTTTGGGGACAGAAGGCTACACCTTC. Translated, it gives CASSFLGTEGYTF.

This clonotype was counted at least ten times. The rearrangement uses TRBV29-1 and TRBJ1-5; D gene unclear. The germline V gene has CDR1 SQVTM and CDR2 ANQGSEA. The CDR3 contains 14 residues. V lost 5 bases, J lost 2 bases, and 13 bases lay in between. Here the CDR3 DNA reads TGCAGCGTTAGGGCAACCGGGGGCAATCAGCCCCAGCATTTT. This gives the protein CSVRATGGNQPQHF.